This T cell receptor beta chain was sequenced in a study of T-cell reconstitution after alpha-beta-depleted transplantation in children. V gave up 3 bases and J gave up 5 bases, with 13 bases separating them. This CDR3 contains 14 residues. Germline V CDR1 and CDR2: SEHNR, FQNEAQ (reference sequence). This clonotype was detected a few times. Using unique molecular identifiers, the investigators prepared the TCRbeta library. In TCRdb, the PCR reads were re-called with MiXCR into one record per CDR3 protein. This sample yields 150,000 to 200,000 distinct CDR3 sequences, of which about 6.3% are seen a single time; around 2.7% belongs to the top ten.

The sample was PBMCs from the stem cell graft donor, taken from the stem cell graft. The rearrangement links TRBV7-9 to TRBJ1-1, with D uncertain. This TCR was sampled from a human donor who donated a stem cell graft to a child with Wiskott-Aldrich syndrome. The CDR3 region is CASSFSPAGTEAFF. The CDR3, as DNA: TGTGCCAGCAGCTTCTCCCCGGCGGGAACTGAAGCTTTCTTT.